This T cell receptor (beta chain) is drawn from a study of shared clonotypes between healthy human individuals. Study-level information: The donors, a couple of women and a few men, were aged 18 to 49.

This table comes from immunoSEQ multiplex PCR, and its TCRdb copy is limited to in-frame clones, with some not included. The sample lists around 1,900,000 clones, around 93% seen once, with around 1.8% in the top ten. The naive CD8 fraction comprised CD45RO-negative cells positively selected for CCR7 and excluded terminally differentiated effector memory CD45RA+ cells. Study-wide results and caveats: Around 5% of naive CD4 clonotypes were shared across a few donors. Sequencing of the sorted subsets was shown by rarefaction to be incomplete despite large depth. Clonotype sharing among donors was thought likely to change with sequencing depth.

The CDR3 is 19 amino acids. CDR1 and CDR2 from the germline V gene are LGHNA and YNFKEQ. V lost 0 bases, J lost 0 bases, and 9 bases stayed unmatched. On this clone itself: Its antigen is unidentified.

This clonotype was sampled from a man aged 18 to 35 in good health. Some clones in this sample may be carry-over from other donors' samples. The sample taken for sequencing was naive CD8+ T cells from PBMCs. This chain uses TRBV4-2 with TRBJ2-1, with 9 bases matching TRBD2. The CDR3 bases are TGTGCCAGCAGCCAAGAGACGGCTCCACTAGCGGGCTCCTACAATGAGCAGTTCTTC. Protein: CASSQETAPLAGSYNEQFF.